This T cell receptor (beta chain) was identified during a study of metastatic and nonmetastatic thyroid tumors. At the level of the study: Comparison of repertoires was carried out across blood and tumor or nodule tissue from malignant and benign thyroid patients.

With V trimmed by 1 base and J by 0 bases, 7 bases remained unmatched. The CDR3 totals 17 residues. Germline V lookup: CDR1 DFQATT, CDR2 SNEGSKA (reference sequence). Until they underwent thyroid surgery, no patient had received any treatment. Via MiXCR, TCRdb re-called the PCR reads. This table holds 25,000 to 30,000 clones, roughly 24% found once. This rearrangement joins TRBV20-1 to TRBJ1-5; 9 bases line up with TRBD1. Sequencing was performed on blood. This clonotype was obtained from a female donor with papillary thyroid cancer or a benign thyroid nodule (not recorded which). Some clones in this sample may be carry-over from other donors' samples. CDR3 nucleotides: TGCAGTGCTAGAGCCCCGGGACAGGGTAGTAGCAATCAGCCCCAGCATTTT. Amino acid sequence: CSARAPGQGSSNQPQHF.